This T cell receptor (beta chain) stems from a study of beta chain features in type 1 diabetes. Overall study findings and caveats: Whether TCRB rearrangement is influenced by HLA type was left unresolved in this analysis. Across all four CD4+ subsets, people with type 1 diabetes showed modestly shorter TCRB CDR3s. A closer apparent resemblance between naive, central memory and Treg TCRB repertoires was seen in patients than in healthy donors.

Every participating donor gave one draw, a heparinised blood sample averaging about 100 mL. Trimming left V 1 base short and J 10 bases short, with 5 bases between. The germline CDR1 and CDR2 sequences are LGHNA and YNFKEQ. This CDR3 spans 12 amino acids. This clone has more than one count but fewer than ten. Antigen: not known. The isolated RNA, all of it, was reverse transcribed, so expressed TCRB transcripts were what got sequenced. Some clones are missing from TCRdb's copy, which holds only in-frame ones; the method was immunoSEQ multiplex PCR. Of hundreds of thousands of clones in the sample, 68% were seen once.

Sequencing was performed on naive CD4+ T cells from blood. The chain couples TRBV4-2 to TRBJ1-6; D gene ambiguous. This sequence was found in a man aged 25 to 45 in good health. As DNA, the CDR3 is TGTGCCAGCAGCCAAGGAGGATCACCCCTCCACTTT. Translating gives CASSQGGSPLHF.